This T cell receptor beta chain emerged from a study of blood T cell repertoires in COVID-19 (dated by TCRdb to 2019 to 2021). At the level of the whole study: The collaborator samples originated in the United States, Italy and Spain and spanned the acute and convalescent phases of COVID-19. The material from the prospective study consisted of cDNA or gDNA derived from T cells, B-cell-depleted T cells, or PBMCs. Subjects who had been exposed to COVID-19, were actively infected with it, or had recovered from it provided the deeply sampled blood TCRbeta repertoires that made up the dataset. The repertoires were released in a freely available public database meant as a resource for research on the immune response to SARS-CoV-2. Samples were obtained from the ongoing ImmuneRACE study (first 160 participants) and from 950 to 1,500 subjects provided by 6 global collaborators. Sample metadata almost always included a de-identified subject ID, COVID-19 status, age in years and sex. Where available, HLA class I and class II types were taken from metadata supplied by the sample provider and were not determined by assay-based typing. Here is what the overall study found, with its caveats: The amount of clinical and demographic metadata varied by source and participant and was provided uncurated.

Comments on this clone: It lacks a known antigen. Per-nucleotide qualities are absent, and no much larger clonotype sits a single base away.

V sheds 2 bases and J sheds 7 bases, leaving 12 bases between their ends. There are 13 amino acids in the CDR3, from cysteine to phenylalanine inclusive. CDR3 DNA only is kept here, 39 bases in frame from base 1. CDR1 and CDR2 are read off the germline V gene (reference sequence) as GTSNPN and SVGIG. TCRbeta CDR3 regions were amplified from genomic DNA by means of the immunoSEQ Assay, a bias-controlled multiplex PCR. The original methods were these. Within the assay, amplification of reference gene primers was used to estimate how many nucleated cells each sample contained. To quantify the absolute abundance of each unique TCRbeta CDR3 rearrangement, sequence reads were collapsed and filtered. For each sample, productive Simpson clonality was calculated by taking the square root of Simpson's diversity index across productive rearrangements. The table comes from immuneACCESS by way of TCRdb, which keeps in-frame sequences with V and J called. Part of the clones is missing from these tables; in studies checked, under half for an unresolved V gene and the rest for unknown reasons. The V and J calls and the clone size are those of that table, but D and trimming were determined from the DNA. This sample lists roughly 150,000 clones; roughly 90% were detected once. Approximately 3% of the sample goes to the ten largest clones.

The collaborating institutions used their own protocols to collect whole blood in K2EDTA tubes. For TCRbeta analysis, collaborators shipped samples in one of three forms: frozen whole blood, isolated PBMCs, or DNA extracted from either of those sample types. This receptor was identified in a man aged 55 to 70 with acute or convalescent COVID-19. Sequences were obtained from peripheral blood. The V gene is TRBV30 and the J gene is TRBJ1-5; the D gene is perhaps TRBD1, on 6 matching bases. In nucleotide form, the sequence is TGTGCCTGGAGTAGGGGACAAAAGCAGCCCCAGCATTTT. Its protein reads: CAWSRGQKQPQHF.